The next 32 T cell receptor beta chains were all read from a single sample in a study of post-analysis software for immune sequencing data. General study results and limits: Patients showed TRBV5-6, TRBV5-1 and TRBV20-1 among 4 or 5 TRBV segments more frequent than in controls.

TCR beta cDNA libraries included unique molecular identifiers. TCRdb called the PCR reads again in MiXCR, with one record for every CDR3 protein. The sample lists 600,000 to 750,000 distinct CDR3 sequences, roughly three fifths occurring once. The antigens for these receptors are not known. Input material: blood. The receptors come from a girl aged 2 to 10 with multiple sclerosis.

CDR3 in amino acids: CSVRTSGTDTQYF. Written as DNA, the CDR3 is TGCAGCGTCCGGACTAGCGGCACAGATACGCAGTATTTT. The rearrangement joins TRBV29-1 to TRBJ2-3; 9 nucleotides agree with TRBD2. The CDR3 extends over 13 amino acids. Germline CDR1 SQVTM, CDR2 ANQGSEA. The V gene end was trimmed by 6 bases and the J gene end by 1 base; junction bases not matched to a gene: 2.

This chain links TRBV19 with TRBJ1-2, with TRBD1 matching 9 bases. The CDR3 consists of 16 residues. Germline values: CDR1 LNHDA, CDR2 SQIVND (reference sequence). After removal of 5 bases from V and 4 bases from J, the junction contained 11 bases not matched to a gene. The CDR3 protein is CASSPMGQGKPYGYTF. The CDR3 bases are TGTGCCAGTAGTCCCATGGGACAGGGAAAACCCTATGGCTACACCTTC.

The chain joins TRBV4-1 to TRBJ2-1; TRBD2 matches 9 bases. CDR3 length equals 16 residues. CDR1 is MGHRA, CDR2 YSYEKL, per germline. The ends lost 1 base at V and 6 bases at J; junction bases unmatched: 7. The CDR3 region has the DNA TGCGCCAGCAGCCAAGGCCTCGGCGGGAGGGGCAATGAGCAGTTCTTC. This gives the protein CASSQGLGGRGNEQFF.

The chain joins TRBV20-1 to TRBJ1-5; the D gene is possibly TRBD1 (5 bases). CDR1 and CDR2 (germline): DFQATT, SNEGSKA (reference sequence). The CDR3 totals 15 residues. V was clipped by 6 bases and J by 5 bases, with 20 bases between them. CDR3 bases: TGCAGTGCCACCCAGGGTTCCGCAGCGGATCAGCCCCAGCATTTT. This encodes CSATQGSAADQPQHF.

The V call is TRBV9, the J call TRBJ2-7; D gene uncertain. Germline lookup yields CDR1 SGDLS and CDR2 YYNGEE. The V end was cut by 0 bases, the J end by 1 base, with 8 bases between. This CDR3 has 14 residues. CDR3 amino acids: CASSVGANSYEQYF. The CDR3 region has the DNA TGTGCCAGCAGCGTAGGGGCAAATTCCTACGAGCAGTACTTC.

This chain uses TRBV6-5 with TRBJ1-2; D is ambiguous. This CDR3 has 13 residues. Germline lookup yields CDR1 MNHEY and CDR2 SVGAGI. Trimming took off 5 bases at V and 0 bases at J, with 7 bases between the two ends. The DNA for the CDR3 is TGTGCCAGCAGTCCAAGGGCTAACTATGGCTACACCTTC. It translates to CASSPRANYGYTF.

This chain joins TRBV7-8 and TRBJ1-6; D unclear. The CDR3 is made up of 12 amino acids. Germline V gives CDR1 SGHVS, CDR2 FQNEAQ. Trimming left V 3 bases short and J 9 bases short, with 6 bases between. The CDR3 here is CASSFMGSPLHF. The DNA of the CDR3 is TGTGCCAGCAGCTTTATGGGTTCACCCCTCCACTTT.

The gene calls are TRBV20-1 and TRBJ2-1; 7 nucleotides line up with TRBD2. Looked up from germline, CDR1 is DFQATT and CDR2 is SNEGSKA (reference sequence). The CDR3 spans 17 residues. Germline trimming cut 1 base from V and 2 bases from J; bases unmatched to any gene: 11. The DNA of the CDR3 is TGCAGTGCTAGAGCTCGTGGCGGGAGCTCGACCTACAATGAGCAGTTCTTC. This encodes CSARARGGSSTYNEQFF.

This clonotype appeared many times. The chain recombines TRBV9 with TRBJ2-1; D unclear. The CDR3 runs 16 residues. Trimming left V 4 bases short and J 8 bases short, with 22 bases between. The germline V gene has CDR1 SGDLS and CDR2 YYNGEE. The CDR3 nucleotides read TGTGCCAGCAGCCCTTCAAGGAAAGTTTTCCCCCATGAGCAGTTCTTC. As protein: CASSPSRKVFPHEQFF.

This chain uses TRBV5-1 with TRBJ2-5, with D maybe TRBD2 (5 bases). Per the germline V gene, CDR1 is SGHRS and CDR2 is YFSETQ. The CDR3 length is 15 residues. The V end was cut by 4 bases, the J end by 2 bases, with 15 bases between. The CDR3 here is CASSPDGDDQETQYF. DNA for the CDR3: TGCGCCAGCAGCCCGGACGGGGATGATCAAGAGACCCAGTACTTC.

This chain links TRBV5-1 with TRBJ2-5; D is unclear. The DNA end is a closer match to TRBJ2-7, so the J assignment may be wrong. This CDR3 is 15 amino acids long. Germline V gene lookup returns CDR1 SGHRS and CDR2 YFSETQ. CDR3 in DNA: TGCGCCAGCAGCTCCGGGTCCCCAAAGGACTACGAGCAGTACTTC. This sequence encodes CASSSGSPKDYEQYF.

The V call is TRBV19, the J call TRBJ2-6; 7 positions match TRBD1. Trimming took 6 bases from V and 4 from J; bases not matched to a gene: 6. This CDR3 region has 15 residues. The V gene's germline CDR1 is LNHDA and CDR2 SQIVND (reference sequence). CDR3 bases: TGTGCCAGTAGCCGACAGGGACCCGGGGCCAACGTCCTGACTTTC. This codes for CASSRQGPGANVLTF.

The table lists this clonotype with a few counts. V and J are TRBV11-2 and TRBJ2-6; TRBD2 aligns across 7 bases. The germline CDR1 and CDR2 sequences are SGHAT and FQNNGV. The CDR3 consists of 15 residues. Losses at the gene ends were 7 bases for V and 2 bases for J; bases not matched to a gene: 5. This chain's CDR3 is CASTGGITGANVLTF. In nucleotides, the CDR3 is TGTGCCAGCACCGGGGGGATCACTGGGGCCAACGTCCTGACTTTC.

The rearrangement uses TRBV29-1 and TRBJ2-7; TRBD2 matches 10 bases. The V gene's germline CDR1 is SQVTM and CDR2 ANQGSEA. CDR3 size: 16 residues. The V and J ends lost 4 bases and 5 bases, in that order; junction bases with no gene match: 14. The CDR3: CSVASQREGVSNEQYF. In DNA, the CDR3 is TGCAGCGTTGCGTCCCAGCGGGAGGGCGTTTCCAACGAGCAGTACTTC.

The rearrangement uses TRBV20-1 and TRBJ1-4; 9 nucleotides match TRBD1. Germline CDR1 and CDR2: DFQATT and SNEGSKA (reference sequence). This CDR3 has 14 amino acids. The V and J ends lost 6 bases and 6 bases, in that order; junction bases with no gene match: 8. The chain's CDR3 is CSAQIGTGYEKLFF. CDR3 DNA: TGCAGTGCCCAGATCGGGACAGGGTATGAAAAACTGTTTTTT.

DNA for the CDR3: TGTGCCAGCAGTAAGACAGGATTGGGAACAGATACGCAGTATTTT. This gives the protein CASSKTGLGTDTQYF. The chain recombines TRBV2 with TRBJ2-3, with a weak D call TRBD1 (6 bases). CDR1 is SNHLY, CDR2 FYNNEI, per germline. This CDR3 has 15 residues. Trimming shortened V by 5 bases and J by 3 bases, and 15 bases separated the two germline ends. The full variable domain, with the rest looked up from reference TRBV2 and TRBJ2-3, is EPEVTQTPSHQVTQMGQEVILRCVPISNHLYFYWYRQILGQKVEFLVSFYNNEISEKSEIFDDQFSVERPDGSNFTLKIRSTKLEDSAMYFCASSKTGLGTDTQYFGPGTRLTVL.

The gene calls are TRBV29-1 and TRBJ2-7, with D uncertain. Between the trimmed V and J ends, which lost 2 bases and 3 bases, there was a span of 8 bases. The CDR3 covers 12 residues. The germline CDR1 and CDR2 sequences are SQVTM and ANQGSEA. This CDR3 reads CSVEIGSYEQYF. The CDR3 DNA reads TGCAGCGTTGAAATAGGCAGCTACGAGCAGTACTTC.

This sequence joins TRBV7-9 and TRBJ2-1; D may be TRBD1 or TRBD2 (5 bases each). V lost 2 bases and J lost 12, with 11 bases in between. Germline V gene lookup returns CDR1 SEHNR and CDR2 FQNEAQ (reference sequence). The CDR3 loop spans 12 amino acids. DNA for the CDR3: TGTGCCAGCAGCTTACCGGGACGAGGGCAGTTCTTC. This codes for CASSLPGRGQFF.

The chain carries TRBV5-1 and TRBJ2-1; possibly TRBD2 for D (6 bases). The CDR3 is 12 amino acids. Germline V CDR1 and CDR2: SGHRS, YFSETQ. Trimming took 4 bases from V and 10 from J, leaving 12 bases between them. CDR3 protein: CASSILGREQFF. The CDR3, as DNA: TGCGCCAGCAGCATACTGGGGAGGGAGCAGTTCTTC.

This chain joins TRBV9 and TRBJ2-1, with TRBD2 identical over 11 bases. CDR3 length: 17 amino acids. Germline-derived CDR1 and CDR2 are SGDLS and YYNGEE. V shed 0 bases, J shed 4 bases, and the junction held 6 bases outside the gene matches. CDR3 nucleotide sequence: TGTGCCAGCAGCGTAGAGACCGGGACTAGCGGATACAATGAGCAGTTCTTC. Protein: CASSVETGTSGYNEQFF.

The CDR3 sequence: CASRTGTGEARQFF. Here the CDR3 DNA reads TGTGCCAGCAGAACCGGGACAGGGGAAGCCCGGCAGTTCTTC. The chain uses TRBV12-3 or TRBV12-4 and TRBJ2-1; 10 bases are a match to TRBD1. The CDR3 is made up of 14 amino acids. J lost 12 bases, V lost 6 bases, and 11 bases had no gene match.

This chain connects TRBV9 to TRBJ2-1; 9 bases line up with TRBD2. The CDR3 totals 16 residues. V lost 0 bases, J lost 4 bases, and 5 bases stayed unmatched. CDR1 is SGDLS, CDR2 YYNGEE, per germline. CDR3 region: CASSVGGLAGYNEQFF. In DNA, the CDR3 is TGTGCCAGCAGCGTAGGCGGGCTAGCGGGGTACAATGAGCAGTTCTTC. Looking up the rest from reference TRBV9 and TRBJ2-1 gives the full variable domain: DSGVTQTPKHLITATGQRVTLRCSPRSGDLSVYWYQQSLDQGLQFLIQYYNGEERAKGNILERFSAQQFPDLHSELNLSSLELGDSALYFCASSVGGLAGYNEQFFGPGTRLTVL.

The V and J genes are TRBV7-9 and TRBJ1-2; 9 positions agree with TRBD1. CDR1 is SEHNR, CDR2 FQNEAQ, per germline (reference sequence). V lost 5 bases, J lost 8 bases, and 15 bases stayed unmatched. The CDR3 covers 16 residues. CDR3 DNA: TGTGCCAGCAGCCGGTCCACAGGGGGCAGATCTAGCGGCTACACCTTC. This gives the protein CASSRSTGGRSSGYTF.

This rearrangement joins TRBV7-2 to TRBJ1-1; D is perhaps TRBD1 (5 bases). The CDR3 extends over 12 amino acids. Between the trimmed V and J ends, which lost 3 bases and 7 bases, there was a span of 9 bases. Germline-derived CDR1 and CDR2 are SGHTA and FQGNSA. The CDR3 nucleotides are TGTGCCAGCAGCTTCGTCCAGGGTGAAGCTTTCTTT. This translates into CASSFVQGEAFF.

Turning to this clonotype: An end of the junction differs from the germline gene, which may be a read error. The chain links TRBV10-3 to TRBJ2-7, with D unclear. Per germline, CDR1 ENHRY and CDR2 SYGVKD. The CDR3 extends over 12 amino acids. The CDR3 reads CAISKSNPEQYF. The CDR3 nucleotides are TGTGCCATCAGTAAGTCGAACCCAGAGCAGTACTTC.

This chain joins TRBV5-1 and TRBJ2-1, with 11 bases matching TRBD1. Looked up from germline, CDR1 is SGHRS and CDR2 is YFSETQ. The CDR3 is made up of 13 amino acids. V lost 6 bases to trimming and J lost 14 bases; unmatched junction nucleotides: 10. In DNA, the CDR3 is TGCGCCAGCACCTACGGACAGGGGGCGAAGGAGTTCTTC. Protein: CASTYGQGAKEFF.

V and J are TRBV20-1 and TRBJ1-6; D is perhaps TRBD1 (5 bases). The V and J ends lost 3 bases and 7 bases respectively, with 16 bases between them. The germline gives CDR1 DFQATT, CDR2 SNEGSKA (reference sequence). This CDR3 has 15 amino acids. CDR3 protein: CSASPAGRDNSPLHF. CDR3 DNA sequence: TGCAGTGCTAGTCCCGCGGGACGGGACAATTCACCCCTCCACTTT.

Concerning this clonotype: One end of the junction does not line up with germline, which may come from a read error. The gene calls are TRBV11-2 and TRBJ2-3; D is perhaps TRBD1 or TRBD2 (5 bases each). The germline gives CDR1 SGHAT, CDR2 FQNNGV. The CDR3 has 15 residues. The CDR3 spells CASSPGVDRGDTQYF. In DNA, the CDR3 is TGCGCCAGCAGCCCCGGGGTCGACAGAGGAGATACGCAGTATTTT.

The chain recombines TRBV12-3 or TRBV12-4 with TRBJ1-2; unclear D gene. V lost 6 bases to trimming and J lost 2 bases, with 13 bases between them. CDR3 length: 14 amino acids. CDR3 residues: CASRPNTNNYGYTF. The DNA of the CDR3 is TGTGCCAGCAGGCCCAACACCAACAACTATGGCTACACCTTC.

The gene calls are TRBV20-1 and TRBJ2-1; 8 nucleotides line up with TRBD2. The CDR3 is 12 residues long. Per the germline V gene, CDR1 is DFQATT and CDR2 is SNEGSKA (reference sequence). The V segment lost 6 bases and the J segment 5 bases; nucleotides outside the gene matches: 3. As DNA, the CDR3 is TGCAGTGCCTGGACTAGCCACAATGAGCAGTTCTTC. Translation: CSAWTSHNEQFF.

The chain joins TRBV20-1 to TRBJ2-7; D is ambiguous. V lost 2 bases to trimming and J lost 4 bases, with 15 bases between them. The length of the CDR3 is 14 residues. Germline V CDR1 and CDR2: DFQATT, SNEGSKA (reference sequence). Written as DNA, the CDR3 is TGCAGTGCTAGAAGCATGCAGGCCGAATACGAGCAGTACTTC. Translating gives CSARSMQAEYEQYF.

As to this clonotype: One end of the junction does not line up with germline, which may come from a read error. The chain combines TRBV12-3 or TRBV12-4 with TRBJ2-3; D possibly uses TRBD1 or TRBD2 (5 bases each). This CDR3 has 13 residues. As DNA, the CDR3 is TGTGCCAGCAGTTGGGACCGCACAGATATGCAGTATTTT. This gives the protein CASSWDRTDMQYF.